This T cell receptor (beta chain) was observed in a study of T cell responses to AZD1222 COVID-19 vaccine. CDR1 and CDR2 (germline): SEHNR, FQNEAQ (reference sequence). V trimming: 2 bases; J trimming: 4 bases; junction bases outside the gene matches: 0. The length of the CDR3 is 13 residues. Method: immunoSEQ multiplex PCR; TCRdb's copy keeps in-frame clones and lacks some. The sample has 100,000 to 140,000 clones, roughly nine tenths seen once. Overall study results and limits: White British people made up most donors, females outnumbered males, and clonal diversity was possibly underestimated. Recipients of AZD1222 seropositive at baseline numbered only 6 or 7. Repertoires were obtained only post-peak T cell response.

As to this clone: Its antigen is currently unknown.

V and J are TRBV7-9 and TRBJ1-1, with TRBD1 matching over 8 bases. Sequencing used peripheral blood, obtained on day 0 of AZD1222 vaccination. This clonotype was sampled from an adult in good health. The CDR3: CASSLTGGTEAFF. For the CDR3, the DNA is TGTGCCAGCAGCTTAACAGGGGGCACTGAAGCTTTCTTT.